This T cell receptor (beta chain) was observed in a study of identical twins. Study results and limitations: Invariant T cells like MAIT and iNKT could partly confound the zero-insertion analyses. It was out-of-frame TCR alpha sharing in monozygotic twins that models underestimated. Cross-sectional statistics underpinned the conclusions; the same donors were not followed. Excess sharing between twins was weaker in beta out-of-frame sequences.

This clonotype was recorded a few times. Its matching antigen is unknown. From the 5' RACE reads, TCRdb called clonotypes with MiXCR, one entry per CDR3 protein. The profile covers roughly 1,500,000 distinct CDR3 sequences, with 32% appearing a single time and 0.25% to 0.3% taken by the ten largest. Germline lookup yields CDR1 SGHAT and CDR2 FQDESV (reference sequence). The CDR3 extends over 18 amino acids. The ends lost 1 base at V and 4 bases at J; junction bases unmatched: 5. The gene calls are TRBV11-1 and TRBJ2-1; TRBD2 aligns across 15 bases. The source of this sequence is a newborn girl in good health. The sequenced sample consisted of cord blood. The CDR3 here is CASSLDEGLAGGYNEQFF. DNA for the CDR3: TGTGCCAGCAGCTTAGATGAAGGACTAGCGGGAGGGTACAATGAGCAGTTCTTC.